A single sample gave rise to the 5 T cell receptor beta chains below, sequenced in a study of CD8 T cells in cerebrospinal fluid in Alzheimer's disease. TCRdb re-called the 10x single-cell sequencing reads and catalogs CDR3 proteins one per entry, DNA excluded. Recorded for this sample: about 480 distinct CDR3 sequences. Specimen: cerebrospinal fluid. All receptors come from a human donor with Parkinson's disease.

By frequency, this clonotype registers medium-sized. The rearrangement uses TRBV12-3 or TRBV12-4 and TRBJ1-5; the TRBD1 assignment by TCRdb is unverifiable without DNA. The CDR3 is 15 residues long. The CDR3 loop is CASSRQGRVNQPQHF.

This chain uses TRBV2 with TRBJ1-1. CDR1 and CDR2 (germline): SNHLY, FYNNEI. This CDR3 is built from 13 residues. The CDR3: CASSAGLDTEAFF.

This clonotype is medium-sized by frequency. The rearrangement uses TRBV5-1 and TRBJ2-7. Germline CDR1 SGHRS, CDR2 YFSETQ. The CDR3 runs 15 residues. CDR3 protein: CASSSDHGVPYEQYF.

Frequency places this clonotype as medium-sized. The V call is TRBV20-1, the J call TRBJ1-2; the D gene TCRdb calls, TRBD1, cannot be checked with no DNA. This CDR3 is built from 15 residues. Germline loops: CDR1 DFQATT, CDR2 SNEGSKA (reference sequence). The CDR3 sequence: CSARGGDRGAYGYTF.

Its frequency marks this clonotype as medium-sized. The V and J genes are TRBV20-1 and TRBJ1-5; as DNA is missing, the TRBD1 call by TCRdb cannot be tested. This CDR3 spans 15 amino acids. Germline CDR1 and CDR2: DFQATT and SNEGSKA (reference sequence). The CDR3 is CSARGTGGGNQPQHF.